The 16 T cell receptor beta chains below come from one sample, sequenced in a study of a mutant IDH1 vaccine in newly diagnosed glioma (dated by TCRdb to about 2021). The antigens of these receptors remain unknown. This specimen's time point label, interpreted: week 5, during vaccination. Each vaccine dose was 300 ug of a 20-mer mutant IDH1 peptide in Montanide, given subcutaneously with topical imiquimod. The receptor library was made with the immunoSEQ multiplex PCR assay. TCRdb carries this immuneACCESS record with in-frame sequences only. Its versions omit some clonotypes, under half of them owing to an unresolved V gene in the studies checked, with the rest unexplained. Counted in this sample were around 58,000 clones; over 70% of them appeared once. Clones ranked in the top ten supply 3% to 4% of the sample. The material sequenced was PBMCs, taken from a glioma patient whose treatment included an IDH1 peptide vaccine. These receptors all stem from a young man with glioma.

The chain uses TRBV7-9 and TRBJ2-7; D remains ambiguous. The CDR3 extends over 13 amino acids. The V and J ends lost 6 bases and 0 bases respectively, with 9 bases between them. Germline V lookup: CDR1 SEHNR, CDR2 FQNEAQ (reference sequence). The CDR3 DNA sequence: TGTGCCAGCAGTTTGGATCCCTCCTACGAGCAGTACTTC. As protein: CASSLDPSYEQYF.

The chain combines TRBV2 with TRBJ2-3, with 15 bases identical to TRBD2. The V segment lost 6 bases and the J segment 0 bases; nucleotides outside the gene matches: 13. The V gene's germline CDR1 is SNHLY and CDR2 FYNNEI. The CDR3 spans 20 residues. Here the CDR3 DNA reads TGTGCCAGCAGGGAACAACCGGGACTAGCGGGGGGCCCTAGCACAGATACGCAGTATTTT. Translation gives CASREQPGLAGGPSTDTQYF.

The genes are TRBV7-2 and TRBJ2-3; D may be TRBD1 or TRBD2 (5 bases each). V lost 5 bases, J lost 5 bases, and 8 bases lay in between. This CDR3 region has 12 residues. Per germline, CDR1 SGHTA and CDR2 FQGNSA. DNA of the CDR3: TGTGCCAGCAGCCATGGGGGAGATACGCAGTATTTT. It yields the protein CASSHGGDTQYF.

The chain carries TRBV14 and TRBJ2-1; TRBD2 matches 11 bases. Germline-derived CDR1 and CDR2 are SGHDN and FVKESK. The junction had 5 bases not matched to a gene; V was cut back by 4 bases and J by 6 bases. The CDR3 extends over 15 amino acids. The CDR3 DNA follows: TGTGCCAGCAGCCTCCGGACTAGCGGGTCCAATGAGCAGTTCTTC. This sequence encodes CASSLRTSGSNEQFF.

The chain links TRBV2 to TRBJ1-2; the match to TRBD1 covers 8 bases. The CDR3 runs to 13 residues. Germline trimming cut 7 bases from V and 3 bases from J; bases unmatched to any gene: 4. Germline loops: CDR1 SNHLY, CDR2 FYNNEI. The CDR3: CASIGTGDYGYTF. As DNA, the CDR3 is TGTGCCAGCATCGGGACAGGAGACTATGGCTACACCTTC. The variable domain in full, completed from reference TRBV2 and TRBJ1-2, reads EPEVTQTPSHQVTQMGQEVILRCVPISNHLYFYWYRQILGQKVEFLVSFYNNEISEKSEIFDDQFSVERPDGSNFTLKIRSTKLEDSAMYFCASIGTGDYGYTFGSGTRLTVV.

The V call is TRBV7-9, the J call TRBJ2-1; D is possibly TRBD2 (5 bases). Germline CDR1 is SEHNR and CDR2 is FQNEAQ (reference sequence). CDR3 length equals 14 residues. Trimming took 6 bases from V and 7 from J, leaving 16 bases between them. DNA for the CDR3: TGTGCCAGCAGTCGGGGTCCCGGTGTAAATGAGCAGTTCTTC. Translation gives CASSRGPGVNEQFF.

This sequence joins TRBV7-9 and TRBJ1-2; a possible D gene is TRBD1 (5 bases). The CDR3 has 13 amino acids. Per germline, CDR1 SEHNR and CDR2 FQNEAQ (reference sequence). Trimming removed 2 bases at V and 8 bases at J, with 12 bases between. CDR3 protein: CASSLRGMGGYTF. CDR3 nucleotides: TGTGCCAGCAGCTTACGGGGGATGGGGGGCTACACCTTC.

The chain uses TRBV6-1 and TRBJ1-6; a possible D gene is TRBD1 (5 bases). The CDR3 is 13 residues long. Germline V gene data show CDR1 as MNHNS and CDR2 as SASEGT. V was trimmed by 10 bases and J by 7 bases, leaving 14 bases between them. In DNA, the CDR3 is TGTGCCACTGCGGACACTGCAAATTCACCCCTCCACTTT. Its translation is CATADTANSPLHF.

The chain combines TRBV2 with TRBJ1-4, with 7 bases lining up with TRBD1. The CDR3 is 14 amino acids. V was pared by 6 bases and J by 7 bases, with 8 bases of the junction left unmatched. Germline V gene sequence: CDR1 SNHLY, CDR2 FYNNEI. CDR3 sequence (DNA): TGTGCCAGCAGCAACAGGGGCGGGAGTGAAAAACTGTTTTTT. This translates into CASSNRGGSEKLFF.

The chain carries TRBV4-1 and TRBJ1-4, with D maybe TRBD1 (6 bases). The CDR3 length is 17 residues. In germline, CDR1 is MGHRA, CDR2 YSYEKL. Trimming took 1 base from V and 5 from J, leaving 17 bases between them. The CDR3 region is CASSQVQGLLVNEKLFF. CDR3 in DNA: TGCGCCAGCAGCCAAGTACAGGGACTTTTGGTCAATGAAAAACTGTTTTTT.

This chain joins TRBV15 and TRBJ2-1, with TRBD2 matching 10 bases. The CDR3 runs to 16 residues. V was clipped by 0 bases and J by 7 bases; unmatched bases: 6. Germline V gene data show CDR1 as LNHNV and CDR2 as YYDKDF (reference sequence). CDR3 sequence reads: CATSRDSSGGANEQFF. The CDR3 bases are TGTGCCACCAGCAGAGATTCGAGCGGGGGGGCAAATGAGCAGTTCTTC. Based on the CDR3 plus reference TRBV15 and TRBJ2-1, the full variable domain is DAMVIQNPRYQVTQFGKPVTLSCSQTLNHNVMYWYQQKSSQAPKLLFHYYDKDFNNEADTPDNFQSRRPNTSFCFLDIRSPGLGDTAMYLCATSRDSSGGANEQFFGPGTRLTVL.

The rearrangement joins TRBV7-9 to TRBJ2-5; weak D call: TRBD1 (6 bases). In germline, CDR1 is SEHNR, CDR2 FQNEAQ (reference sequence). V was shortened by 5 bases and J by 2 bases, with 18 bases between the two germline ends. The CDR3 contains 16 residues. CDR3 loop: CASSDVVQGQQETQYF. CDR3 DNA sequence: TGTGCCAGCAGCGACGTCGTCCAGGGGCAACAAGAGACCCAGTACTTC.

V and J are TRBV7-9 and TRBJ1-4; D ambiguous. V gave up 6 bases and J gave up 10 bases, with 15 bases separating them. The germline V gene encodes CDR1 SEHNR and CDR2 FQNEAQ (reference sequence). This CDR3 is built from 13 residues. Here the CDR3 DNA reads TGTGCCAGCAGGGATTGGCAGGAACCAAAACTGTTTTTT. Its protein product is CASRDWQEPKLFF.

V gene TRBV14 combines with J gene TRBJ2-1; TRBD2 aligns across 8 bases. The V segment lost 1 base and the J segment 4 bases; nucleotides outside the gene matches: 6. The CDR3 spans 16 residues. CDR1 is SGHDN, CDR2 FVKESK, per germline. The DNA for the CDR3 is TGTGCCAGCAGCCAAGCGGGACTAGTATCTTACAATGAGCAGTTCTTC. It yields the protein CASSQAGLVSYNEQFF.

Only one count was recorded for this clone. This chain uses TRBV19 with TRBJ2-3; 10 nucleotides agree with TRBD2. Germline-derived CDR1 and CDR2 are LNHDA and SQIVND (reference sequence). The CDR3 length is 15 residues. The V and J ends lost 6 bases and 3 bases, in that order; junction bases with no gene match: 6. The CDR3 coding sequence is TGTGCCAGTAGCGAGCGGGGGGGCAGGACAGATACGCAGTATTTT. This gives the protein CASSERGGRTDTQYF.

This rearrangement joins TRBV4-1 to TRBJ1-1; D is perhaps TRBD1 (6 bases). Germline V lookup: CDR1 MGHRA, CDR2 YSYEKL. This CDR3 is 15 amino acids long. V was cut by 0 bases and J by 4 bases, with 12 bases left in between. The CDR3 DNA reads TGCGCCAGCAGCCAAGACTCAGGGGTCGGCACTGAAGCTTTCTTT. This gives the protein CASSQDSGVGTEAFF.